This entry lists 32 T cell receptor beta chains sequenced from one sample in a study of T cell responses to AZD1222 COVID-19 vaccine. Some clones are missing from TCRdb's copy, which holds only in-frame ones; the method was immunoSEQ multiplex PCR. The table shows around 90,000 clones, with approximately 91% occurring only once. The specimen comprised peripheral blood, sampled on day 0 of AZD1222 vaccination. The receptor source for this set is an adult in good health.

This clone was counted once. The CDR3 coding sequence is TGTGCCAGCAGCTTAGCGGGGGGGACCTACAATGAGCAGTTCTTC. It yields the protein CASSLAGGTYNEQFF. The chain uses TRBV7-3 and TRBJ2-1; 9 bases line up with TRBD2. The junction had 1 base not matched to a gene; V was cut back by 2 bases and J by 2 bases. This CDR3 is 15 amino acids long. Germline V CDR1 and CDR2: SGHTA, FQGTGA.

The rearrangement links TRBV7-9 to TRBJ1-2, with unresolved D. The V end lost 0 bases, the J end lost 8 bases, and 19 bases lay between the germline ends. Germline V gene data show CDR1 as SEHNR and CDR2 as FQNEAQ (reference sequence). This CDR3 comprises 16 residues. As DNA, the CDR3 is TGTGCCAGCAGCTTAGCGTTGGGGTATGATGTCCGGGGCTACACCTTC. Encoded protein: CASSLALGYDVRGYTF.

This rearrangement joins TRBV7-8 to TRBJ2-7, with D unclear. Germline values: CDR1 SGHVS, CDR2 FQNEAQ. CDR3 length equals 15 residues. V lost 7 bases, J lost 1 base, and 17 bases lay in between. CDR3 nucleotides: TGTGCCAGCATTCCCGACGAAGCCCGGTCCTACGAGCAGTACTTC. It yields the protein CASIPDEARSYEQYF.

The chain links TRBV6-2 or TRBV6-3 to TRBJ2-2, with D possibly TRBD1 on 5 matching bases. The CDR3 is 14 residues long. Trimming pared 2 bases from V and 3 bases from J, leaving 7 bases between. Per germline, CDR1 MNHEY and CDR2 SVGEGT. The CDR3: CASSYVQDTGELFF. CDR3 nucleotides: TGTGCCAGCAGTTACGTACAGGACACCGGGGAGCTGTTTTTT.

The chain is built from TRBV6-5 and TRBJ2-7; the match to TRBD2 covers 8 bases. V shed 5 bases, J shed 3 bases, and the junction held 9 bases outside the gene matches. Germline values: CDR1 MNHEY, CDR2 SVGAGI. The length of the CDR3 is 15 residues. CDR3 DNA: TGTGCCAGCAGTCGGGACACCGGGAGGGACTACGAGCAGTACTTC. This encodes CASSRDTGRDYEQYF.

The CDR3 DNA follows: TGTGCCAGCAGCCACGGGTGGGGGCAGGGAGCCCTCTACGAGCAGTACTTC. It is translated as CASSHGWGQGALYEQYF. V gene TRBV9 combines with J gene TRBJ2-7, with D possibly being TRBD1 (6 bases). The V gene's germline CDR1 is SGDLS and CDR2 YYNGEE. Trimming shortened V by 4 bases and J by 3 bases, and 23 bases separated the two germline ends. This CDR3 is 17 amino acids long.

J is TRBJ2-5 and V is TRBV6-5, with unresolved D. V was clipped by 2 bases and J by 1 base, with 11 bases between them. Germline V gene lookup returns CDR1 MNHEY and CDR2 SVGAGI. This CDR3 has 15 amino acids. CDR3 in DNA: TGTGCCAGCAGTTACGGTGTGGGGTCCCAAGAGACCCAGTACTTC. It encodes CASSYGVGSQETQYF.

V gene TRBV6-4 combines with J gene TRBJ2-1; D call uncertain. Germline CDR1 is MRHNA and CDR2 is SNTAGT. The CDR3 covers 14 residues. Trimming stripped 6 bases from V and 0 bases from J, with 9 bases between. The CDR3 DNA reads as TGTGCCAGCAGGGTTGATAGCTCCTACAATGAGCAGTTCTTC. The encoded protein is CASRVDSSYNEQFF.

This chain joins TRBV18 and TRBJ2-4, with D maybe TRBD1 (5 bases). Germline lookup yields CDR1 KGHSH and CDR2 LQKENI. V lost 2 bases, J lost 6 bases, and 14 bases lay in between. CDR3 size: 15 residues. CDR3 sequence (DNA): TGTGCCAGCTCACCAATCAGGGATTCGTTAAACATTCAGTACTTC. It specifies CASSPIRDSLNIQYF. Variable domain in full (rest from reference TRBV18 and TRBJ2-4): NAGVMQNPRHLVRRRGQEARLRCSPMKGHSHVYWYRQLPEEGLKFMVYLQKENIIDESGMPKERFSAEFPKEGPSILRIQQVVRGDSAAYFCASSPIRDSLNIQYFGAGTRLSVL.

This clone occurred once. In the same sample, other DNA sequences code for this CDR3. This chain connects TRBV18 to TRBJ1-1; no reliable D call. Germline CDR1 is KGHSH and CDR2 is LQKENI. V shed 2 bases and J shed 1 base, with 5 bases lying between them. There are 13 residues in the CDR3. The CDR3 spells CASSPGGNTEAFF. The CDR3 nucleotides read TGTGCCAGCTCACCAGGCGGGAACACTGAAGCTTTCTTT.

The CDR3: CASSYARDSYNEQFF. DNA for the CDR3: TGCGCCAGCAGCTACGCTCGGGATTCCTACAATGAGCAGTTCTTC. The gene calls are TRBV5-1 and TRBJ2-1, with D perhaps TRBD2 (5 bases). Trimming took off 3 bases at V and 1 base at J, with 11 bases between the two ends. CDR3 length: 15 residues. Germline V gene data show CDR1 as SGHRS and CDR2 as YFSETQ.

In this sample, this clone turned up once. The CDR3 region is CASSPQTSGGANEQFF. The DNA for the CDR3 is TGTGCCAGCAGCCCGCAGACTAGCGGGGGAGCTAATGAGCAGTTCTTC. This rearrangement joins TRBV11-3 to TRBJ2-1, with 12 bases aligning to TRBD2. The germline V gene has CDR1 SGHNT and CDR2 YENEEA. Losses at the gene ends were 5 bases for V and 7 bases for J; bases not matched to a gene: 9. The CDR3 consists of 16 residues.

This clone has only one observation. The J gene is TRBJ2-1, the V gene TRBV6-4, with D tentatively TRBD1 or TRBD2 (5 bases each). Trimming took off 6 bases at V and 4 bases at J, with 22 bases between the two ends. Germline CDR1 is MRHNA and CDR2 is SNTAGT. The CDR3 contains 17 residues. CDR3 in DNA: TGTGCCAGCAGCCCTTTGGACGGGACGAGACCGTACAATGAGCAGTTCTTC. It is translated as CASSPLDGTRPYNEQFF.

This clone has only one observation. The chain carries TRBV4-3 and TRBJ1-6; D is ambiguous. Germline V gives CDR1 LGHNA, CDR2 YSLEER. V shed 0 bases and J shed 0 bases, with 6 bases lying between them. The CDR3 runs to 16 residues. CDR3 bases: TGCGCCAGCAGCCAAGAGGCACGCTCCTATAATTCACCCCTCCACTTT. This codes for CASSQEARSYNSPLHF.

V and J are TRBV4-2 and TRBJ1-4; D is uncertain. Looked up from germline, CDR1 is LGHNA and CDR2 is YNFKEQ. The V and J ends lost 5 bases and 7 bases respectively, with 11 bases between them. The CDR3 runs to 13 residues. The CDR3 region is CASSKDPFEKLFF. The CDR3 DNA reads TGTGCCAGCAGCAAGGACCCTTTTGAAAAACTGTTTTTT.

The J gene is TRBJ2-2, the V gene TRBV2; weak D call: TRBD1 (6 bases). The CDR3 covers 15 residues. Germline CDR1 and CDR2: SNHLY and FYNNEI. The germline V and J ends were trimmed by 7 bases and 4 bases, with 16 bases remaining between them. CDR3 sequence (DNA): TGTGCCAGCATTCCCGACCCAGGGGCCACCGGGGAGCTGTTTTTT. Protein product: CASIPDPGATGELFF. Drawing the rest from reference TRBV2 and TRBJ2-2, the complete variable domain is EPEVTQTPSHQVTQMGQEVILRCVPISNHLYFYWYRQILGQKVEFLVSFYNNEISEKSEIFDDQFSVERPDGSNFTLKIRSTKLEDSAMYFCASIPDPGATGELFFGEGSRLTVL.

The CDR3 region is CASSQITGVTYEQYF. As DNA, the CDR3 is TGTGCCAGCAGCCAGATAACAGGGGTCACCTACGAGCAGTACTTC. The chain recombines TRBV3-1 (or the pseudogene TRBV3-2) with TRBJ2-7, with 7 bases matching TRBD1. Germline lookup yields CDR1 LGHDT and CDR2 YNNKEL (reference sequence). Trimming at V came to 3 bases and at J to 2 bases, leaving 7 bases not matched to a gene. This CDR3 comprises 15 residues.

V is TRBV11-2 and J is TRBJ1-2, with D possibly TRBD1 on 5 matching bases. The germline V and J ends were trimmed by 1 base and 2 bases, with 8 bases remaining between them. CDR3 length: 14 residues. Germline V lookup: CDR1 SGHAT, CDR2 FQNNGV. The CDR3: CASSLVQGNYGYTF. Written as DNA, the CDR3 is TGTGCCAGCAGCTTAGTTCAGGGAAACTATGGCTACACCTTC.

This sequence joins TRBV11-1 and TRBJ2-7, with D possibly matching TRBD2 (5 bases). From germline, CDR1 is SGHAT and CDR2 FQDESV (reference sequence). V lost 1 base and J lost 3, with 13 bases in between. The CDR3 consists of 15 residues. The CDR3: CASSLEAGDNYEQYF. The DNA for the CDR3 is TGTGCCAGCAGCTTAGAGGCGGGTGACAACTACGAGCAGTACTTC.

The chain joins TRBV2 to TRBJ1-2, with 9 positions matching TRBD1. V lost 6 bases to trimming and J lost 2 bases; unmatched junction nucleotides: 4. Germline V gene sequence: CDR1 SNHLY, CDR2 FYNNEI. The CDR3 length is 14 residues. This CDR3 is CASRRTGANYGYTF. Here the CDR3 DNA reads TGTGCCAGCAGGAGGACAGGGGCGAACTATGGCTACACCTTC.

This chain connects TRBV6-5 to TRBJ2-3; 9 bases line up with TRBD1. Trimming took 4 bases from V and 6 from J; bases not matched to a gene: 8. This CDR3 spans 15 amino acids. The V gene's germline CDR1 is MNHEY and CDR2 SVGAGI. The CDR3 coding sequence is TGTGCCAGCAGTTTACAGGGGGCGGTCACGGATACGCAGTATTTT. Translation gives CASSLQGAVTDTQYF.

The rearrangement joins TRBV9 to TRBJ2-1, with a weak D call TRBD2 (7 bases). CDR1 is SGDLS and CDR2 is YYNGEE in the germline V gene. This CDR3 contains 16 residues. Trimming took off 3 bases at V and 4 bases at J, with 17 bases between the two ends. The CDR3 loop is CASSGAPGGRYNEQFF. CDR3 sequence (DNA): TGTGCCAGCAGCGGAGCCCCCGGGGGGCGATACAATGAGCAGTTCTTC.

The chain carries TRBV7-2 and TRBJ2-7, with unresolved D. This CDR3 comprises 15 residues. The germline CDR1 and CDR2 sequences are SGHTA and FQGNSA. Trimming removed 1 base from V and 3 bases from J, with 13 bases in between. The CDR3 nucleotides read TGTGCCAGCAGCTTAGTCCTTCTCGAAAGCTACGAGCAGTACTTC. Translated: CASSLVLLESYEQYF.

This clone was counted once. This sequence joins TRBV2 and TRBJ2-7; 7 nucleotides align to TRBD2. Germline assignment: CDR1 SNHLY and CDR2 FYNNEI. Unmatched junction bases numbered 6, after V lost 3 bases and J lost 1 base. CDR3 length: 15 amino acids. CDR3 coding DNA: TGTGCCAGCAGTGATCTAATCGGGGGGTCCTACGAGCAGTACTTC. Translating gives CASSDLIGGSYEQYF.

The chain recombines TRBV6-2 or TRBV6-3 with TRBJ1-5; 7 bases map to TRBD1. Trimming removed 6 bases from V and 0 bases from J; junction bases left unmatched: 11. Germline CDR1 is MNHEY and CDR2 is SVGEGT. The CDR3 spans 17 residues. The CDR3 protein is CASRPPGQRNSNQPQHF. CDR3 sequence (DNA): TGTGCCAGCAGGCCTCCGGGACAGAGAAATAGCAATCAGCCCCAGCATTTT.

This chain uses TRBV7-3 with TRBJ1-6; 7 bases are shared with TRBD1. There are 15 residues in the CDR3. The V segment lost 2 bases and the J segment 2 bases; nucleotides outside the gene matches: 0. Germline lookup yields CDR1 SGHTA and CDR2 FQGTGA. The DNA for the CDR3 is TGTGCCAGCAGCTTAGACAGGGCCTATAATTCACCCCTCCACTTT. This sequence encodes CASSLDRAYNSPLHF.

The gene calls are TRBV3-1 (or the pseudogene TRBV3-2) and TRBJ1-6; no clear D. CDR3 length: 14 amino acids. Germline V gives CDR1 LGHDT, CDR2 YNNKEL (reference sequence). With 1 base removed from V and 7 bases from J, the gap between germline ends came to 8 bases. The CDR3 coding sequence is TGTGCCAGCAGCCAAGTACAGAGAAATTCACCCCTCCACTTT. Its translation: CASSQVQRNSPLHF.

The chain has TRBV6-1 and TRBJ1-2; D is uncertain. Trimming pared 1 base from V and 1 base from J, leaving 7 bases between. The CDR3 extends over 14 amino acids. Per the germline V gene, CDR1 is MNHNS and CDR2 is SASEGT. The CDR3 reads CASSEVTDNYGYTF. The CDR3 region has the DNA TGTGCCAGCAGTGAAGTAACAGATAACTATGGCTACACCTTC.

V usage is TRBV5-1 and J usage is TRBJ2-7; D call uncertain. The CDR3 contains 15 residues. Trimming removed 0 bases at V and 4 bases at J, with 14 bases between. Germline V gene sequence: CDR1 SGHRS, CDR2 YFSETQ. The CDR3 DNA follows: TGCGCCAGCAGCTTGGGACTGCCCCCGTCGTACGAGCAGTACTTC. Amino acid sequence: CASSLGLPPSYEQYF.

The chain combines TRBV6-2 or TRBV6-3 with TRBJ2-1; TRBD2 might be the D (6 bases). V gave up 1 base and J gave up 4 bases, with 14 bases separating them. Germline V gives CDR1 MNHEY, CDR2 SVGEGT. The CDR3 length is 16 residues. CDR3 bases: TGTGCCAGCAGTTACTTCGGCGGGGACCTTTACAATGAGCAGTTCTTC. Translated: CASSYFGGDLYNEQFF.

The rearrangement links TRBV27 to TRBJ2-7; TRBD1 matches at 9 bases. Germline trimming cut 3 bases from V and 2 bases from J; bases unmatched to any gene: 2. The CDR3 spans 14 residues. Germline V CDR1 and CDR2: MNHEY, SMNVEV (reference sequence). In nucleotides, the CDR3 is TGTGCCAGCAGTTTGGGACAGGGCCCCTACGAGCAGTACTTC. Encoded protein: CASSLGQGPYEQYF.

The chain uses TRBV19 and TRBJ2-7, with D possibly being TRBD1 (5 bases). This CDR3 region has 13 residues. From germline, CDR1 is LNHDA and CDR2 SQIVND (reference sequence). Trimming shortened V by 7 bases and J by 0 bases, and 10 bases separated the two germline ends. The CDR3 protein is CASKSQDSYEQYF. The CDR3 nucleotides read TGTGCCAGTAAATCACAGGACTCCTACGAGCAGTACTTC.